Listed here are 26 T cell receptor beta chains from one sample, sequenced in a study of blood T cell repertoires in COVID-19. TCRdb's table, derived via immunoSEQ multiplex PCR, lists solely in-frame clones and lacks some. The profile shows roughly 460,000 clones, 80% to 90% of them singletons. Sequencing was performed on peripheral blood. The source is a young man with COVID-19, enrolled during active disease.

The chain is built from TRBV7-9 and TRBJ2-7; possible D gene TRBD1, 6 bases. V gave up 0 bases and J gave up 7 bases, with 7 bases separating them. Germline-derived CDR1 and CDR2 are SEHNR and FQNEAQ (reference sequence). CDR3 length equals 12 residues. The CDR3 here is CASSLARGEQYF. The CDR3 DNA reads TGTGCCAGCAGCTTAGCGAGGGGGGAGCAGTACTTC.

The chain links TRBV19 to TRBJ2-6; TRBD1 is a possible D gene (6 bases). Germline loops: CDR1 LNHDA, CDR2 SQIVND (reference sequence). CDR3 size: 17 residues. Between the trimmed V and J ends, which lost 10 bases and 0 bases, there was a span of 19 bases. The CDR3 loop reads CATKKGGTHSGANVLTF. DNA for the CDR3: TGTGCCACCAAAAAAGGGGGTACTCACTCTGGGGCCAACGTCCTGACTTTC.

The chain couples TRBV5-1 to TRBJ2-1; a possible D gene is TRBD2 (6 bases). Germline lookup yields CDR1 SGHRS and CDR2 YFSETQ. The CDR3 runs to 16 residues. The V end lost 3 bases, the J end lost 1 base, and 14 bases lay between the germline ends. CDR3 in amino acids: CASSSTPGLSYNEQFF. Here the CDR3 DNA reads TGCGCCAGCAGCTCCACACCGGGACTTTCCTACAATGAGCAGTTCTTC.

The rearrangement uses TRBV20-1 and TRBJ2-5; 9 nucleotides align to TRBD2. CDR3 size: 15 residues. Germline V gene sequence: CDR1 DFQATT, CDR2 SNEGSKA (reference sequence). V was clipped by 3 bases and J by 5 bases; unmatched bases: 10. The CDR3 nucleotides read TGCAGTGCTAGTGGAGCTAGCGGGAATGCGGAGACCCAGTACTTC. Residues: CSASGASGNAETQYF.

The CDR3 loop is CASSPGGGRFYEQYF. The CDR3 region has the DNA TGTGCCAGTAGCCCCGGGGGGGGGCGGTTCTACGAGCAGTACTTC. This chain uses TRBV2 with TRBJ2-7; 8 nucleotides agree with TRBD2. V shed 9 bases, J shed 3 bases, and the junction held 13 bases outside the gene matches. The CDR3 spans 15 residues. The germline V gene encodes CDR1 SNHLY and CDR2 FYNNEI.

This clone occurred a few times. The genes are TRBV10-3 and TRBJ2-7; the D gene is possibly TRBD2 (5 bases). The ends were cut back, 4 bases at V and 4 bases at J, with 8 bases in the middle. Germline assignment: CDR1 ENHRY and CDR2 SYGVKD. This CDR3 spans 12 amino acids. CDR3 bases: TGTGCCATCAGTGGTAGCGAGTACGAGCAGTACTTC. It translates to CAISGSEYEQYF.

J is TRBJ2-7 and V is TRBV3-1 (or the pseudogene TRBV3-2), with TRBD2 matching 10 bases. The CDR3 is made up of 16 amino acids. CDR1 LGHDT and CDR2 YNNKEL come from the germline V gene (reference sequence). The trim removed 0 bases at V and 2 bases at J, leaving 4 bases unmatched. Here the CDR3 reads CASSQEPSGGTYEQYF. The CDR3 DNA is TGTGCCAGCAGCCAAGAACCTAGCGGGGGAACCTACGAGCAGTACTTC.

The chain employs TRBV7-2 and TRBJ2-5, with D unresolved. V shed 8 bases and J shed 2 bases, with 9 bases lying between them. CDR1 SGHTA and CDR2 FQGNSA come from the germline V gene. This CDR3 spans 12 amino acids. CDR3 residues: CASSRLQETQYF. In nucleotides, the CDR3 is TGTGCCAGCTCTCGGTTACAAGAGACCCAGTACTTC. Supplemented by reference TRBV7-2 and TRBJ2-5, the full variable domain reads GAGVSQSPSNKVTEKGKDVELRCDPISGHTALYWYRQSLGQGLEFLIYFQGNSAPDKSGLPSDRFSAERTGGSVSTLTIQRTQQEDSAVYLCASSRLQETQYFGPGTRLLVL.

V usage is TRBV9 and J usage is TRBJ1-3, with D perhaps matching TRBD1 (5 bases). The CDR3 totals 13 residues. Germline CDR1 reads SGDLS; CDR2 reads YYNGEE. V gave up 5 bases and J gave up 2 bases, with 8 bases separating them. CDR3 amino acids: CASSRGAGNTIYF. The DNA of the CDR3 is TGTGCCAGCAGTCGGGGGGCTGGAAACACCATATATTTT.

This chain uses TRBV11-3 with TRBJ2-1; TRBD1 aligns across 7 bases. Germline V CDR1 and CDR2: SGHNT, YENEEA. J gave up 0 bases and V 1 base, and 0 bases lay outside the gene matches. CDR3 length: 15 residues. The CDR3 loop is CASSLAGGSYNEQFF. The CDR3, as DNA: TGTGCCAGCAGCTTAGCAGGGGGCTCCTACAATGAGCAGTTCTTC.

The CDR3 loop reads CASSHVEGTEAFF. In DNA, the CDR3 is TGTGCCAGCAGCCATGTAGAGGGCACTGAAGCTTTCTTT. The chain combines TRBV3-1 (or the pseudogene TRBV3-2) with TRBJ1-1, with D uncertain. The germline CDR1 and CDR2 sequences are LGHDT and YNNKEL (reference sequence). This CDR3 region has 13 residues. The V and J ends lost 3 bases and 4 bases respectively, with 9 bases between them.

This chain joins TRBV11-2 and TRBJ2-3; D not certain. The CDR3 contains 12 residues. Trimming stripped 5 bases from V and 5 bases from J, with 8 bases between. Per the germline V gene, CDR1 is SGHAT and CDR2 is FQNNGV. CDR3 nucleotide sequence: TGTGCCAGCAGCCCCTTTCTAGATACGCAGTATTTT. This translates into CASSPFLDTQYF.

Here the CDR3 reads CASSLSDRVGNTIYF. CDR3 sequence (DNA): TGCGCCAGCAGCCTATCGGACAGGGTCGGAAACACCATATATTTT. The gene calls are TRBV4-1 and TRBJ1-3, with 8 bases lining up with TRBD1. The CDR3 contains 15 residues. CDR1 and CDR2 (germline): MGHRA, YSYEKL. Trimming cost V 4 bases and J 4 bases; bases outside gene matches: 6.

V and J are TRBV19 and TRBJ2-1; weak D call: TRBD1 (6 bases). CDR3 length: 12 amino acids. Germline CDR1 LNHDA, CDR2 SQIVND (reference sequence). Trimming took 7 bases from V and 7 from J, leaving 11 bases between them. Here the CDR3 reads CASTGTGNEQFF. DNA for the CDR3: TGTGCCAGTACGGGCACAGGGAATGAGCAGTTCTTC.

V gene TRBV5-8 combines with J gene TRBJ2-2, with TRBD2 identical over 15 bases. The CDR3 is made up of 16 amino acids. V lost 4 bases, J lost 7 bases, and 5 bases stayed unmatched. Looked up from germline, CDR1 is SGHTS and CDR2 is YDEGEE. The CDR3 DNA is TGTGCCAGCAGCACCGGACTAGCGGGAGGGGTCGGGGAGCTGTTTTTT. Translated: CASSTGLAGGVGELFF.

The chain is built from TRBV4-1 and TRBJ2-7, with D possibly matching TRBD2 (6 bases). V lost 0 bases to trimming and J lost 0 bases, with 9 bases between them. CDR1 and CDR2 (germline): MGHRA, YSYEKL. This CDR3 spans 15 amino acids. The CDR3 protein is CASSQDYGSSYEQYF. CDR3 DNA sequence: TGCGCCAGCAGCCAAGATTACGGGAGCTCCTACGAGCAGTACTTC.

In this sample, this clone turned up a few times. The chain is built from TRBV27 and TRBJ2-5; TRBD2 is a possible D gene (5 bases). The germline V and J ends were trimmed by 5 bases and 3 bases, with 10 bases remaining between them. The germline V gene encodes CDR1 MNHEY and CDR2 SMNVEV (reference sequence). CDR3 length equals 13 residues. CDR3 in DNA: TGTGCCAGCAGTAGAGACGGGGAAGAGACCCAGTACTTC. It encodes CASSRDGEETQYF.

The rearrangement links TRBV5-4 to TRBJ1-4, with TRBD1 matching over 7 bases. Germline lookup yields CDR1 SGHNT and CDR2 YYREEE (reference sequence). This CDR3 comprises 14 residues. V trimming: 0 bases; J trimming: 6 bases; junction bases outside the gene matches: 2. In DNA form, the CDR3 reads TGTGCCAGCAGCTTGGGACAGGGAGATGAAAAACTGTTTTTT. It is translated as CASSLGQGDEKLFF.

The chain uses TRBV5-4 and TRBJ1-2; no firm D call. V dropped 3 bases and J dropped 7 bases, with 7 bases sitting between them. Germline assignment: CDR1 SGHNT and CDR2 YYREEE (reference sequence). The CDR3 runs 11 residues. The CDR3 region is CASSSAGGYTF. Here the CDR3 DNA reads TGTGCCAGCAGCTCCGCGGGTGGCTACACCTTC.

The V and J genes are TRBV6-2 or TRBV6-3 and TRBJ2-5; D call uncertain. In germline, CDR1 is MNHEY, CDR2 SVGEGT. Trimming left V 2 bases short and J 5 bases short, with 15 bases between. The CDR3 consists of 15 residues. The CDR3 nucleotides are TGTGCCAGCAGTTACGAAGGCCAGCCCGGGGAGACCCAGTACTTC. Amino acids: CASSYEGQPGETQYF.

The gene calls are TRBV2 and TRBJ1-1; TRBD1 agrees at 7 bases. V was clipped by 5 bases and J by 6 bases; unmatched bases: 9. Per germline, CDR1 SNHLY and CDR2 FYNNEI. The CDR3 contains 14 residues. The CDR3 protein is CASSLEGQGAEAFF. CDR3 in DNA: TGTGCCAGCAGTCTAGAGGGCCAGGGGGCTGAAGCTTTCTTT.

The chain is built from TRBV5-6 and TRBJ2-5, with 8 bases identical to TRBD1. This CDR3 is built from 13 residues. CDR1 and CDR2 (germline): SGHDT, YYEEEE. V was pared by 3 bases and J by 4 bases, with 2 bases of the junction left unmatched. CDR3 coding DNA: TGTGCCAGCAGCTCAGACAGGGGAGAGACCCAGTACTTC. This translates into CASSSDRGETQYF.

Concerning this clone itself: Other DNA sequences in the sample encode the same CDR3. V gene TRBV7-9 combines with J gene TRBJ1-6, with a possible D match to TRBD1 (5 bases). The CDR3 contains 14 residues. V gave up 1 base and J gave up 5 bases, with 6 bases separating them. Germline assignment: CDR1 SEHNR and CDR2 FQNEAQ (reference sequence). CDR3 bases: TGTGCCAGCAGCTTAGGACAGAATAATTCACCCCTCCACTTT. Encoded protein: CASSLGQNNSPLHF.

This chain uses TRBV6-2 or TRBV6-3 with TRBJ2-5; TRBD2 matches 10 bases. CDR3 size: 14 residues. Germline loops: CDR1 MNHEY, CDR2 SVGEGT. V shed 3 bases, J shed 4 bases, and the junction held 2 bases outside the gene matches. Written as DNA, the CDR3 is TGTGCCAGCAGTTATTCTAGCGGGGGAGAGACCCAGTACTTC. Translated: CASSYSSGGETQYF.

V usage is TRBV7-9 and J usage is TRBJ2-7; D is ambiguous. CDR1 is SEHNR, CDR2 FQNEAQ, per germline (reference sequence). Trimming removed 0 bases at V and 0 bases at J, with 9 bases between. The CDR3 consists of 15 residues. CDR3 loop: CASSLAAVPSYEQYF. The CDR3 bases are TGTGCCAGCAGCTTAGCTGCGGTCCCCTCCTACGAGCAGTACTTC.

This chain links TRBV11-2 with TRBJ2-7, with 9 bases fitting TRBD1. The CDR3 covers 16 residues. V shed 4 bases, J shed 6 bases, and the junction held 13 bases outside the gene matches. Germline V gene data show CDR1 as SGHAT and CDR2 as FQNNGV. CDR3 in amino acids: CASSSTGGALLREQYF. CDR3 DNA: TGTGCCAGCAGCTCTACAGGGGGCGCGCTACTTCGCGAGCAGTACTTC.